This TCR beta chain was obtained from a study of blood T cell repertoires in COVID-19. Here immunoSEQ multiplex PCR was the method, and the copy in TCRdb shows in-frame clones only, minus some. The profile shows some 17,000 clones, 80% to 90% of them singletons. The CDR3 sequence is 14 residues long. V lost 0 bases and J 6 bases, leaving 8 bases between the germline ends. The germline CDR1 and CDR2 sequences are MNHEY and SVGEGT. This TCR derives from a man between 60 and 70 years old with active COVID-19. The specimen sequenced was peripheral blood. The chain employs TRBV6-2 or TRBV6-3 and TRBJ2-2, with D possibly being TRBD1 (5 bases). CDR3 bases: TGTGCCAGCAGTTACTCGGGGCGGTCCGGGGAGCTGTTTTTT. This gives the protein CASSYSGRSGELFF.